A single T cell receptor beta chain is shown here with its context. The antigen is not known. This specimen belongs to a study of T cell responses to AZD1222 COVID-19 vaccine. Whole-study findings and limits: Only a handful of individuals given AZD1222 were seropositive at baseline.

Trimming took 1 base from V and 8 from J, leaving 3 bases between them. CDR3 length: 12 amino acids. The data were produced by immunoSEQ multiplex PCR, yet TCRdb's version contains in-frame clones alone and is incomplete. This sample has more than 150,000 clones, with roughly 91% found just once. The V call is TRBV12-3 or TRBV12-4, the J call TRBJ1-6; no clear D gene. The material sequenced was peripheral blood, taken 28 days after the second AZD1222 dose. The sequence was obtained from an adult who received the AZD1222 COVID-19 vaccine. The CDR3 coding sequence is TGTGCCAGCAGTTTAGTGGATTCACCCCTCCACTTT. Its protein product is CASSLVDSPLHF.